This TCR beta chain was captured in a study of type 1 regulatory T cells. Study context: T-allo10 is an in vitro-generated, Tr1-enriched CD4 T cell product specific for alloantigen.

TCRdb reprocessed the reads with MiXCR, giving one entry per CDR3 protein. Found here are approximately 97,000 distinct CDR3 sequences, roughly 31% of them singletons; the top ten hold 2% to 2.5%. The ends lost 0 bases at V and 0 bases at J; junction bases unmatched: 8. Germline assignment: CDR1 MNHEY and CDR2 SVGAGI. The CDR3 totals 18 residues. The sample consisted of CD4+ T cells, either the whole sample or a sorted fraction (not recorded which). The chain couples TRBV6-5 to TRBJ2-1, with 7 bases lining up with TRBD1. The source is a human donor in good health. The DNA of the CDR3 is TGTGCCAGCAGTTACTCGAGGGACAGACTAAGCTCCTACAATGAGCAGTTCTTC. Translation gives CASSYSRDRLSSYNEQFF.